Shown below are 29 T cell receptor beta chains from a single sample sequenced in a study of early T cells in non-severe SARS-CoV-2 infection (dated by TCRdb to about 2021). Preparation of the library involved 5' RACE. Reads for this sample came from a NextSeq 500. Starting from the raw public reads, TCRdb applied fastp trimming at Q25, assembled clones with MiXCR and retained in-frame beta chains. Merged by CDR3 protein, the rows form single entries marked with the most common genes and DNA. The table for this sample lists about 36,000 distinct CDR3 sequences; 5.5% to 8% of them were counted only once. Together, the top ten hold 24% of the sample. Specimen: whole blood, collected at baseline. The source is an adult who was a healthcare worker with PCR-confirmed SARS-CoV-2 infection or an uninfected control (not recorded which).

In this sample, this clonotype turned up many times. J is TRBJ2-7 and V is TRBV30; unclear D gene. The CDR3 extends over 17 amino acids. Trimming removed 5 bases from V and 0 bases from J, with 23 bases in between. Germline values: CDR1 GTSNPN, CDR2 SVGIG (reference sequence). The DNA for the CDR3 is TGTGCCTGGGATAAACCCCATGATCGTCTTAACTCCTACGAGCAGTACTTC. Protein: CAWDKPHDRLNSYEQYF.

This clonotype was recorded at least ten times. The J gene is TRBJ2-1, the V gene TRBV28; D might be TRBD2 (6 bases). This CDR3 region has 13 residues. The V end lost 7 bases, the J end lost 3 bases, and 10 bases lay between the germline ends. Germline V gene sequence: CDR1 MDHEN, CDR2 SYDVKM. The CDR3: CASTPRDYNEQFF. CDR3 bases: TGTGCCAGCACCCCGCGGGACTACAATGAGCAGTTCTTC.

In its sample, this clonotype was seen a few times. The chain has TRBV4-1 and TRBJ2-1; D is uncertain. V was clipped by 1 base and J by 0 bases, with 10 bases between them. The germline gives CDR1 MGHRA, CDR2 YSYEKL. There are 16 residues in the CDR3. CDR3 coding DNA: TGCGCCAGCAGCCAAGGACATACCAGCTCCTACAATGAGCAGTTCTTC. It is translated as CASSQGHTSSYNEQFF.

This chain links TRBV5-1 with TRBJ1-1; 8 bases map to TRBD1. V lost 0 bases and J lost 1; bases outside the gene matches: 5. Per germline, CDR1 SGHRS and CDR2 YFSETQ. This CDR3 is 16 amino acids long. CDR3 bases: TGCGCCAGCAGCTTGGTCACCGGGACAGGGAACACTGAAGCTTTCTTT. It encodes CASSLVTGTGNTEAFF.

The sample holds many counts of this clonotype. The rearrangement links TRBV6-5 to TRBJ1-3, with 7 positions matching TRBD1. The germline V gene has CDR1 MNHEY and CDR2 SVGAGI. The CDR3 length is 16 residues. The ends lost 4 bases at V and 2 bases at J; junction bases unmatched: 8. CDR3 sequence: CASSLTGSGAGNTIYF. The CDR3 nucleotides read TGTGCCAGCAGTTTGACAGGGTCTGGGGCTGGAAACACCATATATTTT.

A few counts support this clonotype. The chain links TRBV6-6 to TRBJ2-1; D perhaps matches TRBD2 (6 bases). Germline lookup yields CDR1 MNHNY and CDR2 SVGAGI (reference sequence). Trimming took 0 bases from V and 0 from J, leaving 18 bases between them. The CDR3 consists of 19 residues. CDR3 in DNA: TGTGCCAGCAGTTACTCAAGTCTAGCGCATCTACGCTCCTACAATGAGCAGTTCTTC. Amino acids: CASSYSSLAHLRSYNEQFF.

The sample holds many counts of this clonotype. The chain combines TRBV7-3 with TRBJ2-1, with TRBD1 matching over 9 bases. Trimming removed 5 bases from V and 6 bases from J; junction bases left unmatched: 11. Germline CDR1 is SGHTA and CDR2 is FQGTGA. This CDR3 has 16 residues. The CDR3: CASSPLNRGLFNEQFF. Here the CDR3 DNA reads TGTGCCAGCAGCCCGTTGAACAGGGGGCTATTCAATGAGCAGTTCTTC. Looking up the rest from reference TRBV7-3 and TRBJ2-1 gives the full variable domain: GAGVSQTPSNKVTEKGKYVELRCDPISGHTALYWYRQSLGQGPEFLIYFQGTGAADDSGLPNDRFFAVRPEGSVSTLKIQRTERGDSAVYLCASSPLNRGLFNEQFFGPGTRLTVL.

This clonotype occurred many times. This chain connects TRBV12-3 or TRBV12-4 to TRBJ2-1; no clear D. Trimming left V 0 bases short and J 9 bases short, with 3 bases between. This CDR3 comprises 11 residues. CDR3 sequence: CASSLASEQFF. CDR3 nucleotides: TGTGCCAGCAGTTTAGCATCTGAGCAGTTCTTC.

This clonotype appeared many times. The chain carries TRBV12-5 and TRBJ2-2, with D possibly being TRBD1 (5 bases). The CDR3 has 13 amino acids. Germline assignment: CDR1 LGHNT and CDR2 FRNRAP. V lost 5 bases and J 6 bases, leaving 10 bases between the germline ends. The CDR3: CASGLTVSGELFF. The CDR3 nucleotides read TGTGCTAGTGGTCTGACAGTTTCCGGGGAGCTGTTTTTT.

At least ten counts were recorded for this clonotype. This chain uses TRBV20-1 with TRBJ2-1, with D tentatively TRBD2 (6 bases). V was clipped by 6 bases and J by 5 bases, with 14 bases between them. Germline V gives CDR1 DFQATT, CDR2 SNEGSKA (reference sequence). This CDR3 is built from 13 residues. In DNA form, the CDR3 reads TGCAGTGCCACCGGGACTTTCCACAATGAGCAGTTCTTC. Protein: CSATGTFHNEQFF.

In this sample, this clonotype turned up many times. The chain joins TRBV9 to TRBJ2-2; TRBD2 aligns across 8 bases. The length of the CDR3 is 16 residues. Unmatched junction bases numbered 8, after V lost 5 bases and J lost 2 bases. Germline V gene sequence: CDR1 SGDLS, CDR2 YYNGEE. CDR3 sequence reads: CASRPTSGANTGELFF. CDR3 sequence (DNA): TGTGCCAGCAGACCAACTAGCGGAGCAAACACCGGGGAGCTGTTTTTT.

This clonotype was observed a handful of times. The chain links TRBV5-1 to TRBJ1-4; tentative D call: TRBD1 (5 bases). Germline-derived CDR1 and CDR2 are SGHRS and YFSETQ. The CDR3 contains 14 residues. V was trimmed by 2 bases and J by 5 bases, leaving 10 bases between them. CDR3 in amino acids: CASSFTGQNEKLFF. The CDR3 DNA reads TGCGCCAGCAGCTTTACGGGGCAAAATGAAAAACTGTTTTTT.

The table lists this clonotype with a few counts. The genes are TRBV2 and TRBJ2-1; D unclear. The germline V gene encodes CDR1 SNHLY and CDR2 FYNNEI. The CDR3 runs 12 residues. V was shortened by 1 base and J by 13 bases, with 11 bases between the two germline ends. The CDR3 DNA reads TGTGCCAGCAGTGAAGGGGCCGAGCGCCAGTTCTTC. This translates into CASSEGAERQFF. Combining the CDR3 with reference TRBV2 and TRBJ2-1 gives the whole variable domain EPEVTQTPSHQVTQMGQEVILRCVPISNHLYFYWYRQILGQKVEFLVSFYNNEISEKSEIFDDQFSVERPDGSNFTLKIRSTKLEDSAMYFCASSEGAERQFFGPGTRLTVL.

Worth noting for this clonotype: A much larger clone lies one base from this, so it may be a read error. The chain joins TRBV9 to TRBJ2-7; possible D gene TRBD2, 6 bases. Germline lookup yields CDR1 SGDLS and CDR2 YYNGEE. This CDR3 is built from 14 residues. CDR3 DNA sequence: TGTACCAGCAGCGTCGGCGGGGTCCCCTACGAGCAGTACTTC. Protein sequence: CTSSVGGVPYEQYF.

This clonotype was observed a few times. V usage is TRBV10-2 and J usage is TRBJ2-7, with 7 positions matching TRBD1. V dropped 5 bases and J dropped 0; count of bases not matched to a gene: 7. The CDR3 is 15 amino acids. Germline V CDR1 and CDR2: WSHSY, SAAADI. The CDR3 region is CASSPGTESSYEQYF. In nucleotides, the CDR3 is TGCGCCAGCAGTCCCGGGACAGAAAGCTCCTACGAGCAGTACTTC.

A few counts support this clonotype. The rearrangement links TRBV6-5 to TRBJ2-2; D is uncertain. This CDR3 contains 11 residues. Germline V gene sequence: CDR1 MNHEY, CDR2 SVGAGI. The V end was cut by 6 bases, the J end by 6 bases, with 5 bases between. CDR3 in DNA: TGTGCCAGCAGCAGAGCCGGGGAGCTGTTTTTT. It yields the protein CASSRAGELFF.

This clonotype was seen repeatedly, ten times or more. CDR3 sequence (DNA): TGTGCCAGCAGTATGCCCGTACGAGACGCGAACACCGGGGAGCTGTTTTTT. Translation gives CASSMPVRDANTGELFF. The chain joins TRBV28 to TRBJ2-2; D call uncertain. The CDR3 length is 17 residues. Germline V gene data show CDR1 as MDHEN and CDR2 as SYDVKM. Deletions cut 5 bases from V and 0 bases from J, with 16 bases between.

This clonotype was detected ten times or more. The CDR3 region has the DNA TGTGCCAGCAGGCCAGCTAGCGGGAGAATCTATGAGCAGTTCTTC. Translating it yields CASRPASGRIYEQFF. The chain is built from TRBV6-5 and TRBJ2-1; 10 bases agree with TRBD2. Germline lookup yields CDR1 MNHEY and CDR2 SVGAGI. CDR3 length: 15 residues. Unmatched junction bases numbered 10, after V lost 6 bases and J lost 8 bases.

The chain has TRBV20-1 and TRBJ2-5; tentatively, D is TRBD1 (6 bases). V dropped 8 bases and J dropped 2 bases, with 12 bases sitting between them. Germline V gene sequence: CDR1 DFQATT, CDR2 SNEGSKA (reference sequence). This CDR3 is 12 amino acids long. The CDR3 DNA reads TGCAGTTGCCGGACAGCACAAGAGACCCAGTACTTC. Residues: CSCRTAQETQYF.

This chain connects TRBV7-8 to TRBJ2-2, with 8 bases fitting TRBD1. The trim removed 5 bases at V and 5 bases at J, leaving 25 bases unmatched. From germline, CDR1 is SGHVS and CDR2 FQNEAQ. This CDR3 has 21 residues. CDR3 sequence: CASSLRTPGQVAARRTGELFF. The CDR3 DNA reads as TGTGCCAGCAGCCTTCGGACACCGGGACAGGTAGCAGCGCGTAGGACCGGGGAGCTGTTTTTT.

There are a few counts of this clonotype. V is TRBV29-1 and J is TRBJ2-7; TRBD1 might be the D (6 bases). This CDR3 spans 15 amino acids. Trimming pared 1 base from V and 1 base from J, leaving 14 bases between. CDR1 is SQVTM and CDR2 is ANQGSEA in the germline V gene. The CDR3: CSVEAPGVLSYEQYF. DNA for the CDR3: TGCAGCGTTGAAGCACCAGGGGTTTTATCCTACGAGCAGTACTTC.

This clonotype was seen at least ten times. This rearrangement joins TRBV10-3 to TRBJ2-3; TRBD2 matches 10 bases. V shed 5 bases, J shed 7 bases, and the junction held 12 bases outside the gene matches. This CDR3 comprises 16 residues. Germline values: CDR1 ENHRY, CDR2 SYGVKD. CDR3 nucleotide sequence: TGTGCCATCAGTTCGTTCCTTAGCGGGAGGACGAATACGCAGTATTTT. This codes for CAISSFLSGRTNTQYF.

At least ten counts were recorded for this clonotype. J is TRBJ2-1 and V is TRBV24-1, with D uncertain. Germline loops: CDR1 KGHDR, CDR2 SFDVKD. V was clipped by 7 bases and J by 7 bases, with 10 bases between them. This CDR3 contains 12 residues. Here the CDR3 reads CATSDGSNEQFF. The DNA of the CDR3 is TGTGCCACCAGCGACGGATCTAATGAGCAGTTCTTC.

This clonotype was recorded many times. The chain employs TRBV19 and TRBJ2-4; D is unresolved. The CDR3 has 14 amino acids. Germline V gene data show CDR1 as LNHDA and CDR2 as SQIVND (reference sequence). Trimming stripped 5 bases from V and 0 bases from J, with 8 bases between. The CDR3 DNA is TGTGCCAGTAGTTTTCAGCAAGCCAAAAACATTCAGTACTTC. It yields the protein CASSFQQAKNIQYF.

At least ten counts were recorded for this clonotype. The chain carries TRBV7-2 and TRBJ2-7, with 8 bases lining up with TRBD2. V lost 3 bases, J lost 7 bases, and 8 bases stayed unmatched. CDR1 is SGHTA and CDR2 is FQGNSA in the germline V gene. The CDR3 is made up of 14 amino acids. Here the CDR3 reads CASSFAGGPGEQYF. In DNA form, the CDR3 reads TGTGCCAGCAGCTTCGCGGGGGGACCTGGGGAGCAGTACTTC.

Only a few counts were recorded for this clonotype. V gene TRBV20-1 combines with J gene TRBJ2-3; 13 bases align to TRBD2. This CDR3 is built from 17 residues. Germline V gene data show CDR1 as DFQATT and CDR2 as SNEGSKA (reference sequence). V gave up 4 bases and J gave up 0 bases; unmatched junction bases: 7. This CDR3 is CSAIMTSGRLSTDTQYF. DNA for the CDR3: TGCAGTGCTATTATGACTAGCGGGAGGCTGAGCACAGATACGCAGTATTTT.

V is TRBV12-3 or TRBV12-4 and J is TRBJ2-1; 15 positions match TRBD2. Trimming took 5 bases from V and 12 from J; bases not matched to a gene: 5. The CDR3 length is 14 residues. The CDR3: CASSAGLAGGRQFF. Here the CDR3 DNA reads TGTGCCAGCAGTGCGGGACTAGCGGGAGGAAGGCAGTTCTTC.

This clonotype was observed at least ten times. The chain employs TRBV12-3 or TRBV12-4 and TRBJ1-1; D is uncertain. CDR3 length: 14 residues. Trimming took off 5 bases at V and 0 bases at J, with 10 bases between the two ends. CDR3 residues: CASSPATVNTEAFF. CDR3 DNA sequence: TGTGCCAGCAGTCCAGCAACAGTGAACACTGAAGCTTTCTTT.

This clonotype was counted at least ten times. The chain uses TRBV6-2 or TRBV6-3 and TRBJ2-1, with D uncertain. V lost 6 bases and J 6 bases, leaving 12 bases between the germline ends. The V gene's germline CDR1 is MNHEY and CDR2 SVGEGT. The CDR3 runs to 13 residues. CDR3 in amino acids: CASREPLFNEQFF. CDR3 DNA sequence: TGTGCCAGCAGAGAACCCCTATTCAATGAGCAGTTCTTC.